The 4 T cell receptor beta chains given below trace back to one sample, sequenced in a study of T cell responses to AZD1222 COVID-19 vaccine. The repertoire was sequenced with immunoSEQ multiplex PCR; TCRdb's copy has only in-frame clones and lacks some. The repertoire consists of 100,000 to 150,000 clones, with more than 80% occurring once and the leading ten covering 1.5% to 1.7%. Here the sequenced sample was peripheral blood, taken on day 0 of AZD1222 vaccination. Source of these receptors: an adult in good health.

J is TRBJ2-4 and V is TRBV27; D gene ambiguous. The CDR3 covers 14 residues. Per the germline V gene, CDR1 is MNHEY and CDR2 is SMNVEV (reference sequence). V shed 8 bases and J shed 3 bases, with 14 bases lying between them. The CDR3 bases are TGTGCCAGCGGCTCATTAAAAGGCAAAAACATTCAGTACTTC. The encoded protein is CASGSLKGKNIQYF.

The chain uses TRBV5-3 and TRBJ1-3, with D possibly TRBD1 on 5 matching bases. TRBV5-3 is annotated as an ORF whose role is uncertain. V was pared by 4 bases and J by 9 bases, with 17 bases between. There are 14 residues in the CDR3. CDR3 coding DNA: TGTGCCAGAAGCCGGGACCGCCATATGTGCACCATATATTTT. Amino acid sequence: CARSRDRHMCTIYF.

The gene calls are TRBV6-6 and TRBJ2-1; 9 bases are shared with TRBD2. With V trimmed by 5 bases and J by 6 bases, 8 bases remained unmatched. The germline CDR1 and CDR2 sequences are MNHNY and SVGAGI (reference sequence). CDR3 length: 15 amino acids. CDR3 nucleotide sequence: TGTGCCAGCAGTATAGCGGGAGAAATTATCAATGAGCAGTTCTTC. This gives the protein CASSIAGEIINEQFF.

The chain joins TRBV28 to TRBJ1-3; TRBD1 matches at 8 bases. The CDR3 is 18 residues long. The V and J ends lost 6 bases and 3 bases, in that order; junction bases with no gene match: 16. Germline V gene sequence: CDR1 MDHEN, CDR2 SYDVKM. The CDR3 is CASSQYSGTGYFGNTIYF. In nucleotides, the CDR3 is TGTGCCAGCAGCCAATACTCGGGGACAGGTTATTTTGGAAACACCATATATTTT.